This T cell receptor (beta chain) was identified during a study of PD-1 blockade in classical Hodgkin lymphoma. The study's findings and limits: Sources of repertoire differences remain undefined, possibly disease activity or prior therapy. The diversity seen at baseline in complete responders resembled that of newly diagnosed patients. Individuals initiating nivolumab under 1 year after ASCT were excluded.

Germline V lookup: CDR1 SGHTA, CDR2 FQGTGA. V lost 2 bases, J lost 5 bases, and 8 bases stayed unmatched. The CDR3 length is 16 residues. Every patient experienced relapse after autologous stem cell transplantation, and brentuximab vedotin exposure varied. Points on this clone: Its specificity is unknown.

The table came from immunoSEQ multiplex PCR; TCRdb's copy has only in-frame clones and leaves some out. The sample has 40,000 to 50,000 clones, roughly 86% seen once. The source material was peripheral blood mononuclear cells (PBMCs), sampled before the second cycle of nivolumab. This chain uses TRBV7-3 with TRBJ2-3; 9 bases are a match to TRBD1. The TCR originated in a human donor with classical Hodgkin lymphoma. CDR3: CASSLLPGQGRDTQYF. The CDR3 coding sequence is TGTGCCAGCAGCTTACTCCCGGGACAGGGTAGAGATACGCAGTATTTT.